This TCR beta chain appears in the sequencing data of a study of graft-versus-host responses after intestinal transplantation. Overall study: Multivisceral, liver-intestinal, or isolated intestinal transplants were received by the recipients.

The germline V gene has CDR1 MGHRA and CDR2 YSYEKL. The CDR3 loop spans 15 amino acids. In the case of this clone: The antigen is undetermined.

Study-wide results and caveats: Early post-transplant falls in HvG clones accompanied the peak levels of circulating GvH clones. Investigators detected GvH clones in recipient marrow, with some emerging earlier in ileum or blood.

Sequencing used immunoSEQ multiplex PCR; TCRdb keeps in-frame clones, though not all of them. The table has roughly 34,000 clones, approximately 94% seen once. Sample: unstimulated CD4+ T cells sorted from spleen or lymph node cells, taken before transplant. This TCR came from a human donor who was the organ donor for an intestinal transplant. The V gene is TRBV4-1, the J gene TRBJ2-5, with D uncertain. Gene TRBJ2-7 matches the end of the DNA better, so the J call may be wrong. CDR3 coding DNA: TGCGCCAGCAGCCAAGGTACGGGCACTACCTACGAGCAGTACTTC. Translated, it gives CASSQGTGTTYEQYF.